These 15 T cell receptor beta chains were sequenced from one sample in a study of cytomegalovirus exposure and HLA in healthy donors. Produced via immunoSEQ multiplex PCR; TCRdb's table is partial and in-frame only. Seen here are around 150,000 clones, 89% observed once, and the top ten hold around 10%. The sample taken for sequencing was PBMCs. All receptors derive from a woman aged 18 to 35 in good health and CMV-seropositive.

The gene calls are TRBV19 and TRBJ2-7; no definite D call. The CDR3 has 14 amino acids. V dropped 4 bases and J dropped 3 bases, with 13 bases sitting between them. In germline, CDR1 is LNHDA, CDR2 SQIVND (reference sequence). CDR3 loop: CASSNPGRGYEQYF. Here the CDR3 DNA reads TGTGCCAGTAGTAACCCCGGTAGAGGCTACGAGCAGTACTTC.

The chain is built from TRBV4-2 and TRBJ2-2; 8 nucleotides align to TRBD2. The CDR3 has 14 residues. Trimming took 6 bases from V and 3 from J; bases not matched to a gene: 3. Germline values: CDR1 LGHNA, CDR2 YNFKEQ. In nucleotides, the CDR3 is TGTGCCAGCAGACAGGGACTAGACACCGGGGAGCTGTTTTTT. Translating gives CASRQGLDTGELFF.

The genes are TRBV28 and TRBJ2-5; D possibly corresponds to TRBD1 (6 bases). This CDR3 is built from 16 residues. The germline V and J ends were trimmed by 5 bases and 1 base, with 17 bases remaining between them. The germline V gene has CDR1 MDHEN and CDR2 SYDVKM. In nucleotides, the CDR3 is TGTGCCAGCAGTATGTATACCTCAGGGGTCCAAGAGACCCAGTACTTC. It specifies CASSMYTSGVQETQYF.

The chain links TRBV5-4 to TRBJ2-2; D remains unclear. The CDR3 loop spans 15 amino acids. The germline CDR1 and CDR2 sequences are SGHNT and YYREEE (reference sequence). V was pared by 1 base and J by 2 bases, with 9 bases between. The CDR3 region has the DNA TGTGCCAGCAGCTTGATCCTGGGCAACACCGGGGAGCTGTTTTTT. Its translation is CASSLILGNTGELFF.

V is TRBV18 and J is TRBJ1-2; D may be TRBD1 (6 bases). Germline CDR1 is KGHSH and CDR2 is LQKENI. V lost 2 bases, J lost 9 bases, and 13 bases lay in between. The CDR3 sequence is 13 residues long. CDR3 DNA: TGTGCCAGCTCACCAGAGCAGGGGACAAGCTACACCTTC. Protein product: CASSPEQGTSYTF.

In DNA form, the CDR3 reads TGTGCCAGCAGCTGGACTAGCGGGAGGACAGATACGCAGTATTTT. This encodes CASSWTSGRTDTQYF. The chain combines TRBV14 with TRBJ2-3; 14 positions match TRBD2. CDR1 SGHDN and CDR2 FVKESK come from the germline V gene. Trimming at V came to 5 bases and at J to 3 bases, leaving 1 base not matched to a gene. CDR3 length: 15 residues.

This clone was observed a handful of times. The junction differs from germline at one of its ends, possibly a read error. The chain combines TRBV5-6 with TRBJ2-7; D is possibly TRBD2 (6 bases). This CDR3 is built from 14 residues. CDR1 and CDR2 (germline): SGHDT, YYEEEE. The CDR3 coding sequence is TGTGCCAGCAGGTTGGGTACGGGGGCCTACGAGCAGTACTTC. Translation: CASRLGTGAYEQYF.

The chain links TRBV7-2 to TRBJ2-7; D possibly corresponds to TRBD2 (6 bases). The V gene lost 5 bases and the J gene lost 4 bases, with 12 bases spanning the gap. This CDR3 has 13 amino acids. Germline V gene lookup returns CDR1 SGHTA and CDR2 FQGNSA. The CDR3 loop reads CASSPWRAYEQYF. CDR3 nucleotide sequence: TGTGCCAGCAGCCCATGGAGGGCGTACGAGCAGTACTTC.

The DNA for the CDR3 is TGTGCCAGCAGCTTAGGCGGGGAACGGGCTTTCTTT. This gives the protein CASSLGGERAFF. The chain joins TRBV7-9 to TRBJ1-1; no clear D gene. Trimming shortened V by 1 base and J by 11 bases, and 11 bases separated the two germline ends. This CDR3 spans 12 amino acids. Germline CDR1 and CDR2: SEHNR and FQNEAQ (reference sequence).

DNA of the CDR3: TGTGCCAGCAGTTTATATGGGGCCGGGACCCAGTACTTC. Protein sequence: CASSLYGAGTQYF. The rearrangement joins TRBV28 to TRBJ2-5; weak D call: TRBD1 (5 bases). Trimming left V 1 base short and J 7 bases short, with 10 bases between. From germline, CDR1 is MDHEN and CDR2 SYDVKM. The CDR3 runs 13 residues.

A single count supports this clone. The rearrangement joins TRBV5-6 to TRBJ2-6, with unresolved D. CDR3 length: 16 residues. Between the trimmed V and J ends, which lost 0 bases and 0 bases, there was a span of 7 bases. Germline V CDR1 and CDR2: SGHDT, YYEEEE. The CDR3 DNA is TGTGCCAGCAGCTTGGGGGCCAACTCTGGGGCCAACGTCCTGACTTTC. Protein product: CASSLGANSGANVLTF.

In this sample, this clone turned up once. CDR3 nucleotides: TGTGCCAGCAGCCTAAGCGGGGGGGCTGGGGTCGGCGAGCAGTACTTC. Translation gives CASSLSGGAGVGEQYF. The chain has TRBV7-8 and TRBJ2-7; the match to TRBD2 covers 10 bases. Germline CDR1 is SGHVS and CDR2 is FQNEAQ. This CDR3 is built from 16 residues. Trimming removed 5 bases from V and 6 bases from J; junction bases left unmatched: 13.

CDR3 residues: CAWQGAIYEQYF. The DNA for the CDR3 is TGTGCCTGGCAGGGGGCGATCTACGAGCAGTACTTC. The chain has TRBV30 and TRBJ2-7, with 8 bases identical to TRBD1. Germline-derived CDR1 and CDR2 are GTSNPN and SVGIG (reference sequence). CDR3 size: 12 residues. After removal of 5 bases from V and 3 bases from J, the junction contained 3 bases not matched to a gene.

This chain joins TRBV9 and TRBJ2-7; TRBD2 matches at 8 bases. This CDR3 is 14 amino acids long. Germline V gene sequence: CDR1 SGDLS, CDR2 YYNGEE. V lost 1 base and J lost 6; bases outside the gene matches: 6. CDR3 in DNA: TGTGCCAGCAGCGTAAGTGGGGCGGGAGGCGAGCAGTACTTC. Translation gives CASSVSGAGGEQYF. Using reference TRBV9 and TRBJ2-7 for the parts outside the CDR3, the full variable domain is DSGVTQTPKHLITATGQRVTLRCSPRSGDLSVYWYQQSLDQGLQFLIQYYNGEERAKGNILERFSAQQFPDLHSELNLSSLELGDSALYFCASSVSGAGGEQYFGPGTRLTVT.

This sequence joins TRBV6-5 and TRBJ2-1, with 7 bases matching TRBD2. The CDR3 covers 15 residues. After removal of 6 bases from V and 4 bases from J, the junction contained 9 bases not matched to a gene. The V gene's germline CDR1 is MNHEY and CDR2 SVGAGI. In DNA, the CDR3 is TGTGCCAGCAGCCGATCGAGAGCGGGGTACAATGAGCAGTTCTTC. It encodes CASSRSRAGYNEQFF.